This passage covers 17 T cell receptor beta chains from one sample sequenced in a study of blood T cell repertoires in COVID-19. Profiled with immunoSEQ multiplex PCR; TCRdb holds only in-frame clones, not every one. The sample contains tens of thousands of clones, roughly 88% of which appear only once. Sequencing was done on a sample of peripheral blood. The receptors were gathered from a woman aged 55-75 years with acute or convalescent COVID-19.

V and J are TRBV30 and TRBJ2-5; D may be TRBD2 (6 bases). The germline V gene has CDR1 GTSNPN and CDR2 SVGIG (reference sequence). The CDR3 runs to 15 residues. Trimming pared 0 bases from V and 4 bases from J, leaving 15 bases between. CDR3 nucleotide sequence: TGTGCCTGGAGTGTAGTTGGAGGGGTCGTAGAGACCCAGTACTTC. This sequence encodes CAWSVVGGVVETQYF.

The V gene is TRBV7-9, the J gene TRBJ2-5, with 7 bases identical to TRBD1. V lost 1 base, J lost 11 bases, and 4 bases stayed unmatched. In germline, CDR1 is SEHNR, CDR2 FQNEAQ (reference sequence). CDR3 size: 12 residues. The CDR3 sequence is CASSLVLGQQYF. The CDR3 bases are TGTGCCAGCAGCTTAGTACTGGGACAGCAGTACTTC.

This chain links TRBV12-5 with TRBJ1-1; a possible D gene is TRBD1 (5 bases). The V end lost 4 bases, the J end lost 5 bases, and 26 bases lay between the germline ends. The V gene's germline CDR1 is LGHNT and CDR2 FRNRAP. This CDR3 has 18 residues. The CDR3 spells CASGSPSGRGVRSTEAFF. DNA of the CDR3: TGTGCTAGTGGTTCCCCCTCGGGGAGGGGAGTCAGAAGTACTGAAGCTTTCTTT.

This clone is a singleton in its sample. The chain employs TRBV5-1 and TRBJ1-4, with TRBD1 identical over 10 bases. Germline assignment: CDR1 SGHRS and CDR2 YFSETQ. Trimming cost V 3 bases and J 2 bases; bases outside gene matches: 7. The CDR3 is made up of 17 amino acids. In DNA form, the CDR3 reads TGCGCCAGCAGCTCCGGACAGGGGGTTACGACTAATGAAAAACTGTTTTTT. It specifies CASSSGQGVTTNEKLFF.

The J gene is TRBJ1-1, the V gene TRBV7-9; 9 nucleotides agree with TRBD1. The CDR3 extends over 14 amino acids. Germline CDR1 and CDR2: SEHNR and FQNEAQ (reference sequence). V trimming: 3 bases; J trimming: 9 bases; junction bases outside the gene matches: 8. CDR3 residues: CASSFPTQGAKAFF. In DNA, the CDR3 is TGTGCCAGCAGCTTCCCCACACAGGGGGCGAAAGCTTTCTTT.

This rearrangement joins TRBV30 to TRBJ1-1; D gene uncertain. CDR1 and CDR2 (germline): GTSNPN, SVGIG (reference sequence). There are 13 residues in the CDR3. Trimming took 5 bases from V and 1 from J, leaving 11 bases between them. The CDR3 DNA is TGTGCCTGGCAACGGTCCGGGAACACTGAAGCTTTCTTT. Residues: CAWQRSGNTEAFF. The full variable domain, with the rest looked up from reference TRBV30 and TRBJ1-1, is SQTIHQWPATLVQPVGSPLSLECTVEGTSNPNLYWYRQAAGRGLQLLFYSVGIGQISSEVPQNLSASRPQDRQFILSSKKLLLSDSGFYLCAWQRSGNTEAFFGQGTRLTVV.

The chain couples TRBV6-5 to TRBJ1-1; D call uncertain. V lost 0 bases and J 0 bases, leaving 11 bases between the germline ends. From germline, CDR1 is MNHEY and CDR2 SVGAGI. The CDR3 has 16 amino acids. The CDR3 loop reads CASSYSAVEMNTEAFF. The DNA for the CDR3 is TGTGCCAGCAGTTACTCGGCAGTGGAGATGAACACTGAAGCTTTCTTT.

The V gene is TRBV5-1, the J gene TRBJ1-4; 10 positions agree with TRBD1. The CDR3 extends over 15 amino acids. Germline CDR1 SGHRS, CDR2 YFSETQ. Unmatched junction bases numbered 4, after V lost 0 bases and J lost 8 bases. The DNA for the CDR3 is TGCGCCAGCAGCTTGGCCGGGACAGGGGCCGAAAAACTGTTTTTT. It codes for CASSLAGTGAEKLFF.

This chain connects TRBV19 to TRBJ1-1; 8 positions agree with TRBD1. Trimming at V came to 5 bases and at J to 3 bases, leaving 14 bases not matched to a gene. The CDR3 spans 17 residues. From germline, CDR1 is LNHDA and CDR2 SQIVND (reference sequence). This CDR3 reads CASSSYPDREGDTEAFF. The CDR3 nucleotides read TGTGCCAGTAGTTCGTACCCGGACAGGGAAGGAGACACTGAAGCTTTCTTT. Full variable domain (missing parts from reference TRBV19 and TRBJ1-1): DGGITQSPKYLFRKEGQNVTLSCEQNLNHDAMYWYRQDPGQGLRLIYYSQIVNDFQKGDIAEGYSVSREKKESFPLTVTSAQKNPTAFYLCASSSYPDREGDTEAFFGQGTRLTVV.

The chain links TRBV7-8 to TRBJ1-2; 10 bases match TRBD1. Germline assignment: CDR1 SGHVS and CDR2 FQNEAQ. Losses at the gene ends were 5 bases for V and 7 bases for J; bases not matched to a gene: 7. The CDR3 is made up of 14 amino acids. CDR3 amino acids: CASSARDRGSGYTF. CDR3 sequence (DNA): TGTGCCAGCAGCGCCCGGGACAGGGGCTCTGGCTACACCTTC.

A single count supports this clone. The V call is TRBV29-1, the J call TRBJ2-1; 10 nucleotides agree with TRBD2. This CDR3 contains 16 residues. Germline V gives CDR1 SQVTM, CDR2 ANQGSEA. After removal of 4 bases from V and 5 bases from J, the junction contained 11 bases not matched to a gene. The CDR3: CSVATIAGGLHNEQFF. For the CDR3, the DNA is TGCAGCGTTGCGACTATAGCGGGAGGCCTACACAATGAGCAGTTCTTC.

As to this clone: At the DNA level, this CDR3 is encoded by other sequences in the same sample as well. The V and J genes are TRBV18 and TRBJ2-1; D is perhaps TRBD2 (5 bases). Germline V gene lookup returns CDR1 KGHSH and CDR2 LQKENI. CDR3 size: 14 residues. V was pared by 6 bases and J by 1 base, with 10 bases between. CDR3 nucleotide sequence: TGTGCCAGCTCCCCCTCGGGGTCCTACAATGAGCAGTTCTTC. Residues: CASSPSGSYNEQFF. Full variable domain (rest looked up from reference TRBV18 and TRBJ2-1): NAGVMQNPRHLVRRRGQEARLRCSPMKGHSHVYWYRQLPEEGLKFMVYLQKENIIDESGMPKERFSAEFPKEGPSILRIQQVVRGDSAAYFCASSPSGSYNEQFFGPGTRLTVL.

The chain has TRBV5-4 and TRBJ2-5; D not certain. CDR1 is SGHNT and CDR2 is YYREEE in the germline V gene (reference sequence). Trimming cost V 0 bases and J 4 bases, with 10 bases left between them. CDR3 length: 14 amino acids. In nucleotides, the CDR3 is TGTGCCAGCAGCTTGGGCGGTAGCTCAGAGACCCAGTACTTC. Its protein product is CASSLGGSSETQYF.

On this clone: Distinct nucleotide sequences in the sample also encode this CDR3. The chain recombines TRBV5-4 with TRBJ2-3, with 7 bases aligning to TRBD2. Germline V gene data show CDR1 as SGHNT and CDR2 as YYREEE (reference sequence). This CDR3 is built from 15 residues. Trimming cost V 0 bases and J 1 base; bases outside gene matches: 2. CDR3 coding DNA: TGTGCCAGCAGCTTGGGGCTAGCGGGCACAGATACGCAGTATTTT. Translated: CASSLGLAGTDTQYF.

The chain joins TRBV15 to TRBJ1-5; D call uncertain. V shed 3 bases and J shed 3 bases, with 18 bases lying between them. The CDR3 sequence is 17 residues long. Germline V gives CDR1 LNHNV, CDR2 YYDKDF (reference sequence). The CDR3 coding sequence is TGTGCCACCAGCAGCCCACCCTCTGCGGGCTACAATCAGCCCCAGCATTTT. It encodes CATSSPPSAGYNQPQHF.

The V call is TRBV11-2, the J call TRBJ1-2; no definite D call. The V end was cut by 2 bases, the J end by 4 bases, with 5 bases between. Germline loops: CDR1 SGHAT, CDR2 FQNNGV. The CDR3 is 12 amino acids. The CDR3 sequence is CASSLSSYGYTF. The CDR3 DNA reads TGTGCCAGCAGCTTATCCTCCTATGGCTACACCTTC.

The CDR3 bases are TGTGCCAGCAGCCTTGGGAGGGCCACAGATACGCAGTATTTT. Amino acid sequence: CASSLGRATDTQYF. The rearrangement joins TRBV7-8 to TRBJ2-3; TRBD2 matches at 7 bases. Per germline, CDR1 SGHVS and CDR2 FQNEAQ. This CDR3 has 14 residues. V shed 5 bases and J 2 bases; nucleotides not matched to a gene: 4.